One and the same sample provided the 25 T cell receptor beta chains below, sequenced in a study of CD8+CD57+ T cells in acquired aplastic anemia. TCR beta VDJ and CDR3 were profiled, and genomic DNA was the template. One entry per CDR3 protein results from TCRdb running MiXCR on the reads. The sample lists about 270,000 distinct CDR3 sequences; 45% to 65% were seen once. Sequenced: sorted CD4+, CD8+, or CD8+CD57+ T cells (not recorded which) from PBMCs. These receptors originate from a human donor with severe aplastic anemia or a healthy control (not recorded which).

The chain joins TRBV24-1 to TRBJ1-2; D ambiguous. This CDR3 is built from 13 residues. V lost 2 bases to trimming and J lost 5 bases, with 8 bases between them. CDR1 and CDR2 from the germline V gene are KGHDR and SFDVKD. CDR3 in DNA: TGTGCCACCAGTGATTCGGCGGTTTATGGCTACACCTTC. This sequence encodes CATSDSAVYGYTF.

This rearrangement joins TRBV20-1 to TRBJ2-3; 8 bases are shared with TRBD2. Germline CDR1 and CDR2: DFQATT and SNEGSKA (reference sequence). J was trimmed by 1 base and V by 4 bases; bases with no gene match: 7. The CDR3 is 15 amino acids. The CDR3 loop is CSATPLRGGTDTQYF. The CDR3 DNA sequence: TGCAGTGCTACCCCCTTGCGGGGGGGCACAGATACGCAGTATTTT.

A remark on this clonotype: Because the CDR3 is missing its conserved closing phenylalanine or tryptophan, this is likely a read error. The chain couples TRBV11-1 to TRBJ2-5; D possibly corresponds to TRBD2 (5 bases). The CDR3 spans 12 residues. CDR1 is SGHAT and CDR2 is FQDESV in the germline V gene (reference sequence). The CDR3 nucleotides read TGTGTCAGCAGCTCCAGCGGAGAGACCCAGTACCTC. Protein: CVSSSSGETQYL.

This clonotype was detected many times. The chain links TRBV7-9 to TRBJ2-3; D uncertain. Germline CDR1 SEHNR, CDR2 FQNEAQ (reference sequence). This CDR3 is built from 14 residues. Deletions cut 9 bases from V and 0 bases from J, with 13 bases between. CDR3 bases: TGTGCCAGTCGCACCTTTCCTAGCACAGATACGCAGTATTTT. Its protein is CASRTFPSTDTQYF.

The chain joins TRBV7-8 to TRBJ2-3; 11 bases map to TRBD2. J gave up 5 bases and V 5 bases, and 6 bases lay outside the gene matches. Germline CDR1 SGHVS, CDR2 FQNEAQ. This CDR3 has 15 amino acids. CDR3 nucleotides: TGTGCCAGCAGCCAACTAGCGGGGGATTTAGATACGCAGTATTTT. Its protein product is CASSQLAGDLDTQYF.

DNA for the CDR3: TGTGCCAGCAGCTTATTGGGAGCTCTAAACAATGAGCAGTTCTTC. Protein product: CASSLLGALNNEQFF. This chain uses TRBV9 with TRBJ2-1, with D tentatively TRBD2 (5 bases). The CDR3 sequence is 15 residues long. The ends were cut back, 4 bases at V and 5 bases at J, with 16 bases in the middle. In germline, CDR1 is SGDLS, CDR2 YYNGEE. Drawing the rest from reference TRBV9 and TRBJ2-1, the complete variable domain is DSGVTQTPKHLITATGQRVTLRCSPRSGDLSVYWYQQSLDQGLQFLIQYYNGEERAKGNILERFSAQQFPDLHSELNLSSLELGDSALYFCASSLLGALNNEQFFGPGTRLTVL.

This clonotype occurred a few times. This chain uses TRBV5-4 with TRBJ1-2; perhaps TRBD1 as D (6 bases). There are 17 residues in the CDR3. The V and J ends lost 3 bases and 3 bases respectively, with 21 bases between them. Germline V lookup: CDR1 SGHNT, CDR2 YYREEE (reference sequence). Here the CDR3 reads CASSSRYTTGMDYGYTF. CDR3 DNA: TGTGCCAGCAGCTCTCGATATACTACAGGGATGGACTATGGCTACACCTTC.

In this sample, this clonotype turned up many times. The chain carries TRBV6-2 or TRBV6-3 and TRBJ1-1; D is undetermined. The CDR3 runs 13 residues. Trimming left V 6 bases short and J 5 bases short, with 13 bases between. Germline CDR1 MNHEY, CDR2 SVGEGT. The CDR3 nucleotides are TGTGCCAGCAGCTCGGAGAGTCAAACTGAAGCTTTCTTT. As protein: CASSSESQTEAFF.

This clonotype was picked up a small number of times. V is TRBV7-3 and J is TRBJ2-3; 9 bases line up with TRBD2. The CDR3 sequence is 15 residues long. With 1 base clipped from V and 6 bases from J, the junction kept 5 bases outside the gene matches. CDR1 is SGHTA and CDR2 is FQGTGA in the germline V gene. The CDR3 DNA reads as TGTGCCAGCAGCTTAAATGGGCGGGAGGGGGATACGCAGTATTTT. Translation: CASSLNGREGDTQYF.

This clonotype has a count of ten or more. The rearrangement uses TRBV20-1 and TRBJ1-2; no clear D. Trimming shortened V by 1 base and J by 8 bases, and 11 bases separated the two germline ends. CDR1 is DFQATT and CDR2 is SNEGSKA in the germline V gene (reference sequence). The CDR3 loop spans 12 amino acids. The CDR3 DNA reads as TGCAGTGCTAGAGCTGGGTCGGGGGGCTACACCTTC. Translating it yields CSARAGSGGYTF.

The rearrangement links TRBV20-1 to TRBJ2-1, with 9 bases identical to TRBD2. CDR1 and CDR2 (germline): DFQATT, SNEGSKA (reference sequence). The CDR3 totals 15 residues. V lost 3 bases and J lost 7; bases outside the gene matches: 10. CDR3 in amino acids: CSASGGTSRLNEQFF. DNA for the CDR3: TGCAGTGCTAGTGGCGGGACTAGCCGTCTGAATGAGCAGTTCTTC.

This rearrangement joins TRBV5-6 to TRBJ2-5, with 7 bases identical to TRBD1. The CDR3 totals 15 residues. Germline CDR1 reads SGHDT; CDR2 reads YYEEEE. The junction had 7 bases not matched to a gene; V was cut back by 5 bases and J by 0 bases. DNA of the CDR3: TGTGCCAGCAGGAAATACGGGACAGACCAAGAGACCCAGTACTTC. Translated, it gives CASRKYGTDQETQYF.

Points on this clonotype: At one end the junction does not follow the germline gene, possibly because of a read error. The V and J genes are TRBV6-5 and TRBJ2-3; D perhaps matches TRBD1 (6 bases). The germline CDR1 and CDR2 sequences are MNHEY and SVGAGI. The CDR3 has 14 residues. The CDR3 nucleotides are TGTGCCAGCAGTTATTCGGGTTGGACAGATACGCAGTATTTC. Encoded protein: CASSYSGWTDTQYF.

CDR3 sequence (DNA): TGTGCCAGCAGCCAAGAAACAGGGGGTTCCTACGAGCAGTACTTC. It yields the protein CASSQETGGSYEQYF. The chain is built from TRBV7-9 and TRBJ2-7; TRBD1 agrees at 8 bases. Unmatched junction bases numbered 7, after V lost 5 bases and J lost 1 base. From germline, CDR1 is SEHNR and CDR2 FQNEAQ (reference sequence). This CDR3 is 15 amino acids long.

V gene TRBV29-1 combines with J gene TRBJ2-5, with 9 bases identical to TRBD2. V was clipped by 5 bases and J by 4 bases; unmatched bases: 8. The CDR3 is made up of 14 amino acids. CDR1 and CDR2 from the germline V gene are SQVTM and ANQGSEA. The CDR3 region has the DNA TGCAGCGTTAAGGCGGGGGGGGTGGGAGAGACCCAGTACTTC. It yields the protein CSVKAGGVGETQYF.

Comment on this clonotype: A much larger clone is a single base away; this may be a read error. The chain carries TRBV5-1 and TRBJ2-3, with 7 bases aligning to TRBD1. This CDR3 contains 19 residues. Germline V gives CDR1 SGHRS, CDR2 YFSETQ. The CDR3 bases are TGCGCCAGCAGCCCCCGGGACAGAGGGGGCTTGAAGCGCACAGATAGGCAGTATTTT. As protein: CASSPRDRGGLKRTDRQYF.

The chain uses TRBV20-1 and TRBJ2-7; 11 bases agree with TRBD2. Germline trimming cut 1 base from V and 1 base from J; bases unmatched to any gene: 9. This CDR3 spans 17 amino acids. In germline, CDR1 is DFQATT, CDR2 SNEGSKA (reference sequence). CDR3 amino acids: CSARGFAGTSGSYEQYF. CDR3 nucleotides: TGCAGTGCTAGAGGGTTTGCCGGGACTAGCGGATCCTACGAGCAGTACTTC.

This clonotype has at least ten counts. This chain joins TRBV10-2 and TRBJ1-2, with D perhaps TRBD1 (5 bases). Germline CDR1 WSHSY, CDR2 SAAADI. Trimming pared 8 bases from V and 5 bases from J, leaving 12 bases between. The length of the CDR3 is 12 residues. This chain's CDR3 is CASGGGSYGYTF. The DNA for the CDR3 is TGCGCCAGCGGGGGGGGGTCATATGGCTACACCTTC.

The chain carries TRBV20-1 and TRBJ2-1, with D possibly TRBD2 on 6 matching bases. V was pared by 6 bases and J by 2 bases, with 14 bases between. The CDR3 is 14 residues long. Germline V CDR1 and CDR2: DFQATT, SNEGSKA (reference sequence). The CDR3 is CSAALASPYNEQFF. CDR3 sequence (DNA): TGCAGTGCCGCCCTAGCGAGCCCCTACAATGAGCAGTTCTTC.

The J gene is TRBJ2-1, the V gene TRBV2, with 11 nucleotides matching TRBD1. Germline V gives CDR1 SNHLY, CDR2 FYNNEI. The CDR3 has 15 amino acids. The junction had 3 bases not matched to a gene; V was cut back by 6 bases and J by 2 bases. CDR3 sequence: CASRGGQGAYNEQFF. CDR3 DNA sequence: TGTGCCAGCAGGGGGGGACAGGGGGCCTACAATGAGCAGTTCTTC.

This chain connects TRBV25-1 to TRBJ1-4; TRBD1 is a possible D gene (5 bases). Germline CDR1 MGHDK, CDR2 SYGVNS. Trimming removed 2 bases from V and 8 bases from J, with 18 bases in between. This CDR3 is 16 amino acids long. The DNA of the CDR3 is TGTGCCAGCAGTGAACTCTCGGCAGGGCTGGACGAAAAACTGTTTTTT. Translated, it gives CASSELSAGLDEKLFF.

In its sample, this clonotype was seen once. The V gene is TRBV25-1, the J gene TRBJ2-7; D gene unclear. The germline V and J ends were trimmed by 1 base and 2 bases, with 9 bases remaining between them. CDR1 and CDR2 (germline): MGHDK, SYGVNS. The CDR3 runs 14 residues. The CDR3 sequence is CASSEWSETYEQYF. The CDR3 coding sequence is TGTGCCAGCAGTGAATGGAGCGAGACCTACGAGCAGTACTTC.

J is TRBJ1-3 and V is TRBV15, with TRBD1 identical over 7 bases. CDR3 size: 14 residues. Germline loops: CDR1 LNHNV, CDR2 YYDKDF (reference sequence). With V trimmed by 7 bases and J by 1 base, 4 bases remained unmatched. This chain's CDR3 is CATTDRVSGNTIYF. The CDR3 DNA follows: TGTGCCACCACCGACAGGGTTTCTGGAAACACCATATATTTT.

This clonotype occurred many times. V and J are TRBV19 and TRBJ2-7; 10 bases map to TRBD1. The V gene end was trimmed by 4 bases and the J gene end by 2 bases; junction bases not matched to a gene: 17. This CDR3 is built from 19 residues. The germline gives CDR1 LNHDA, CDR2 SQIVND (reference sequence). CDR3 nucleotide sequence: TGTGCCAGTAGTAGGGTGAGCTCCGGGACAGGGGCGATCCCCTACGAGCAGTACTTC. It translates to CASSRVSSGTGAIPYEQYF.

In its sample, this clonotype was seen a few times. V usage is TRBV7-9 and J usage is TRBJ2-5, with a possible D match to TRBD2 (6 bases). The CDR3 contains 18 residues. Per germline, CDR1 SEHNR and CDR2 FQNEAQ (reference sequence). The germline V and J ends were trimmed by 1 base and 9 bases, with 27 bases remaining between them. CDR3 coding DNA: TGTGCCAGCAGCTTAGTTGGTGGGGGGTCTACAAGAGGAGACGCCCAGTACTTC. Amino acids: CASSLVGGGSTRGDAQYF.